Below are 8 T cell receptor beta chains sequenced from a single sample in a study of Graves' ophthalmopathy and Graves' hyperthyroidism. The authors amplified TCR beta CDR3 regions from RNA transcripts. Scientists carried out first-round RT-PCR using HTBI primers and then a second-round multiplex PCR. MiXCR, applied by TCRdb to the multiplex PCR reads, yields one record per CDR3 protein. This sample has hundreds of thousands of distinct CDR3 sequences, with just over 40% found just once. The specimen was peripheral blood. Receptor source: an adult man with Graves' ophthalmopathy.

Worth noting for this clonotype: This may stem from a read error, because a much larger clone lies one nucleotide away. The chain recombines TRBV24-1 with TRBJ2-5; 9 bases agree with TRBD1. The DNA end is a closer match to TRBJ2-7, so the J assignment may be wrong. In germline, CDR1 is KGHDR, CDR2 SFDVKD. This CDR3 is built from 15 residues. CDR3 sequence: CATSDRDREISEQYF. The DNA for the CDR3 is TGTGCCACCAGTGACCGGGACAGGGAAATCTCCGAGCAGTACTTC.

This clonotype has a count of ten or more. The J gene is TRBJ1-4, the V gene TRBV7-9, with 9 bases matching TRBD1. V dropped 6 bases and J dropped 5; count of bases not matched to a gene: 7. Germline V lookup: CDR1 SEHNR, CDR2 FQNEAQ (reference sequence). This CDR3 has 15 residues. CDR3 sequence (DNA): TGTGCCAGCAGTGATACTGGACAGGGGAATGAAAAACTGTTTTTT. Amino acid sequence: CASSDTGQGNEKLFF.

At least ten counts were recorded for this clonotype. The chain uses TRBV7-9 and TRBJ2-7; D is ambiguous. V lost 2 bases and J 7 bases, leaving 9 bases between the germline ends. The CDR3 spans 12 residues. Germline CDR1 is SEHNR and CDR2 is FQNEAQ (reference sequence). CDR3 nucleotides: TGTGCCAGCAGCTTAACTAACCCGGAGCAGTACTTC. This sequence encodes CASSLTNPEQYF.

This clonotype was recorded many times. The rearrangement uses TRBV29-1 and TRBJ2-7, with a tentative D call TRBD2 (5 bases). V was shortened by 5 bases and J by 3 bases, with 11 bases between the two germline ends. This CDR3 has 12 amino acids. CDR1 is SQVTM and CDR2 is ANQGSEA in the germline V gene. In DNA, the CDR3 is TGCAGCGTTTCGGACGGGGACTACGAGCAGTACTTC. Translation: CSVSDGDYEQYF.

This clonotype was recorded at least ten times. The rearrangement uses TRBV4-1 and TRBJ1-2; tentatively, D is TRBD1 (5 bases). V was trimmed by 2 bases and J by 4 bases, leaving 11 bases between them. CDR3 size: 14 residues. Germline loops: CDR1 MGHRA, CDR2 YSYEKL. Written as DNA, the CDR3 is TGCGCCAGCAGCCAACTACAGGTTTCCTATGGCTACACCTTC. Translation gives CASSQLQVSYGYTF.

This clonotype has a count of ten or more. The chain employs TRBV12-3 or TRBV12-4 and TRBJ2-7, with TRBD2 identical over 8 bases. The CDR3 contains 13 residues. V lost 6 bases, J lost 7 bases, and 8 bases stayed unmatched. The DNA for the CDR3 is TGTGCCAGCAGGTATAGCGGGGCGTGGGAGCAGTACTTC. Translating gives CASRYSGAWEQYF.

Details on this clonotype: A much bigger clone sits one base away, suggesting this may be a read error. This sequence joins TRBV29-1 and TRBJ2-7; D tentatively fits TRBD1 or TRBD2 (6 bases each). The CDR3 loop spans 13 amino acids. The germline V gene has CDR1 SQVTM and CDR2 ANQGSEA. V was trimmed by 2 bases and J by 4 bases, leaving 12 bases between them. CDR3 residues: CSVERGPAYEQYF. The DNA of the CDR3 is TGCAGCGTTGAACGGGGGCCAGCTTACGAGCAGTACTTC.

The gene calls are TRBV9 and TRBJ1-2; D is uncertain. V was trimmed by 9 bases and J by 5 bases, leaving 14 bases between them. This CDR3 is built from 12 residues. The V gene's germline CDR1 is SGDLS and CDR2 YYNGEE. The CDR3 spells CAILRAFYGYTF. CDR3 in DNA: TGTGCCATCTTGCGGGCGTTTTATGGCTACACCTTC.